What follows are 15 T cell receptor beta chains derived from one specimen sequenced in a study of blood T cell repertoires in COVID-19. Clones were sequenced by immunoSEQ multiplex PCR, and TCRdb holds only the in-frame ones, with some missing. This table has nearly 80,000 clones, around 90% appearing once. The sequenced sample consisted of peripheral blood. These receptors all stem from a woman older than 75 with acute or convalescent COVID-19.

The chain has TRBV6-5 and TRBJ1-5; the D is unclear. The CDR3 runs 11 residues. Per germline, CDR1 MNHEY and CDR2 SVGAGI. Trimming removed 6 bases from V and 4 bases from J, with 4 bases in between. CDR3 residues: CASRENQPQHF. For the CDR3, the DNA is TGTGCCAGCAGGGAGAATCAGCCCCAGCATTTT.

The V call is TRBV7-3, the J call TRBJ1-2; 7 bases line up with TRBD1. The CDR3 has 14 amino acids. Germline V gene data show CDR1 as SGHTA and CDR2 as FQGTGA. Unmatched junction bases numbered 3, after V lost 5 bases and J lost 0 bases. The CDR3 sequence is CASSKQGPNYGYTF. CDR3 coding DNA: TGTGCCAGCAGCAAACAGGGGCCTAACTATGGCTACACCTTC.

The J gene is TRBJ2-1, the V gene TRBV7-2; D may be TRBD2 (5 bases). Germline values: CDR1 SGHTA, CDR2 FQGNSA. The CDR3 extends over 14 amino acids. With 5 bases removed from V and 5 bases from J, the gap between germline ends came to 13 bases. CDR3 loop: CASSPRAVNNEQFF. CDR3 nucleotide sequence: TGTGCCAGCAGCCCACGAGCGGTTAACAATGAGCAGTTCTTC. Using reference TRBV7-2 and TRBJ2-1 for the parts outside the CDR3, the full variable domain is GAGVSQSPSNKVTEKGKDVELRCDPISGHTALYWYRQSLGQGLEFLIYFQGNSAPDKSGLPSDRFSAERTGGSVSTLTIQRTQQEDSAVYLCASSPRAVNNEQFFGPGTRLTVL.

The rearrangement uses TRBV2 and TRBJ1-2, with a tentative D call TRBD1 (6 bases). CDR1 and CDR2 (germline): SNHLY, FYNNEI. The CDR3 length is 12 residues. Trimming removed 7 bases at V and 4 bases at J, with 10 bases between. The CDR3 here is CASTRGGYGYTF. CDR3 bases: TGTGCCAGCACTCGAGGGGGCTATGGCTACACCTTC.

This clone was counted a single time. This chain uses TRBV19 with TRBJ2-5; D may be TRBD1 (5 bases). Germline CDR1 reads LNHDA; CDR2 reads SQIVND (reference sequence). The germline V and J ends were trimmed by 1 base and 5 bases, with 11 bases remaining between them. CDR3 length equals 14 residues. The CDR3 spells CASSIGPGPETQYF. The CDR3, as DNA: TGTGCCAGTAGTATAGGTCCAGGGCCCGAGACCCAGTACTTC.

In this sample, this clone turned up once. The chain has TRBV27 and TRBJ1-2; 9 nucleotides line up with TRBD1. V lost 7 bases and J lost 5; bases outside the gene matches: 5. The CDR3 is made up of 13 amino acids. From germline, CDR1 is MNHEY and CDR2 SMNVEV (reference sequence). The CDR3 bases are TGTGCCAGCACTTCCGACAGGGGGTATGGCTACACCTTC. Protein: CASTSDRGYGYTF.

This chain links TRBV4-2 with TRBJ2-7, with 13 bases identical to TRBD2. The germline V gene encodes CDR1 LGHNA and CDR2 YNFKEQ. This CDR3 has 18 residues. V trimming: 1 base; J trimming: 4 bases; junction bases outside the gene matches: 10. The CDR3 is CASSQVETSGRPGYEQYF. CDR3 bases: TGTGCCAGCAGCCAAGTTGAGACTAGCGGGAGGCCGGGATACGAGCAGTACTTC.

The genes are TRBV21-1 and TRBJ2-1; the table's D call, TRBD2, has no DNA check behind it. TRBV21-1 is marked as a pseudogene. The CDR3 contains 14 residues. In DNA form, the CDR3 reads TGTGCCAGCAGCAAATCCGGGAGGGCCTTTGAGCAGTTCTTC. This translates into CASSKSGRAFEQFF.

The DNA for the CDR3 is TGTGCCAGCAGCACAACCCTAGCTGTTAGCGAGCAGTACTTC. Its translation: CASSTTLAVSEQYF. The V gene is TRBV3-1 (or the pseudogene TRBV3-2), the J gene TRBJ2-7, with a weak D call TRBD2 (5 bases). The CDR3 contains 14 residues. V was trimmed by 5 bases and J by 6 bases, leaving 17 bases between them. Germline assignment: CDR1 LGHDT and CDR2 YNNKEL (reference sequence).

The CDR3 region is CATPGHRLYEQYF. The CDR3 bases are TGTGCCACCCCGGGACACCGGCTGTACGAGCAGTACTTC. The chain joins TRBV5-3 to TRBJ2-7; tentatively, D is TRBD1 (6 bases). TRBV5-3 is recorded as an ORF, its role being uncertain. V lost 9 bases to trimming and J lost 4 bases, with 17 bases between them. The CDR3 consists of 13 residues.

This rearrangement joins TRBV7-2 to TRBJ2-1; 11 bases map to TRBD1. J gave up 15 bases and V 5 bases, and 9 bases lay outside the gene matches. The V gene's germline CDR1 is SGHTA and CDR2 FQGNSA. The CDR3 contains 13 residues. As DNA, the CDR3 is TGTGCCAGCAGCCTGCGGGACAGGGGGGGTCGGTTCTTC. Residues: CASSLRDRGGRFF.

This clone has a single count. The genes are TRBV10-2 and TRBJ1-4; D call uncertain. Trimming pared 4 bases from V and 4 bases from J, leaving 10 bases between. This CDR3 contains 14 residues. Germline-derived CDR1 and CDR2 are WSHSY and SAAADI. DNA for the CDR3: TGCGCCAGCAGTGCTTCACGAGTTAATGAAAAACTGTTTTTT. Its protein is CASSASRVNEKLFF.

The chain has TRBV7-9 and TRBJ2-2; 7 bases line up with TRBD1. V was clipped by 3 bases and J by 6 bases; unmatched bases: 7. Germline CDR1 SEHNR, CDR2 FQNEAQ (reference sequence). The CDR3 totals 15 residues. CDR3 in amino acids: CASSLGQGVSGELFF. CDR3 sequence (DNA): TGTGCCAGCAGCTTGGGGCAGGGGGTATCCGGGGAGCTGTTTTTT.

V and J are TRBV27 and TRBJ2-5; TRBD1 aligns across 9 bases. Trimming at V came to 6 bases and at J to 4 bases, leaving 12 bases not matched to a gene. CDR1 is MNHEY and CDR2 is SMNVEV in the germline V gene (reference sequence). CDR3 length: 16 residues. This chain's CDR3 is CASRLTPGQGRETQYF. The CDR3 region has the DNA TGTGCCAGCAGACTTACACCGGGACAGGGTCGAGAGACCCAGTACTTC.

The gene calls are TRBV6-5 and TRBJ1-3; TRBD1 matches at 7 bases. J was trimmed by 2 bases and V by 6 bases; bases with no gene match: 4. This CDR3 is built from 14 residues. Germline V gene data show CDR1 as MNHEY and CDR2 as SVGAGI. In DNA, the CDR3 is TGTGCCAGCAGGGAGACAGGGACTGGAAACACCATATATTTT. Its translation: CASRETGTGNTIYF.